One and the same sample provided the 30 T cell receptor beta chains below, sequenced in a study of blood T cell repertoires in COVID-19. TCRdb keeps only in-frame clones here, not all; method: immunoSEQ multiplex PCR. Here the sample spans over 250,000 clones, more than 75% being singletons. Sequenced input: peripheral blood. The origin of the receptors is a woman between 50 and 59 years old with acute or convalescent COVID-19.

This clone has more than one count but fewer than ten. The chain recombines TRBV30 with TRBJ1-2; unclear D gene. The germline V and J ends were trimmed by 0 bases and 2 bases, with 7 bases remaining between them. Germline CDR1 is GTSNPN and CDR2 is SVGIG (reference sequence). This CDR3 region has 13 residues. The CDR3 DNA follows: TGTGCCTGGAGTGTACCACTGAACTATGGCTACACCTTC. It translates to CAWSVPLNYGYTF.

The V call is TRBV19, the J call TRBJ2-5, with D possibly being TRBD1 (5 bases). Germline loops: CDR1 LNHDA, CDR2 SQIVND (reference sequence). Trimming removed 8 bases from V and 5 bases from J, with 9 bases in between. The CDR3 covers 11 residues. The CDR3 loop reads CASVQGETQYF. The CDR3, as DNA: TGTGCCAGTGTTCAGGGTGAGACCCAGTACTTC.

The V gene is TRBV27, the J gene TRBJ1-1; 7 bases are a match to TRBD1. Per the germline V gene, CDR1 is MNHEY and CDR2 is SMNVEV (reference sequence). V lost 10 bases, J lost 3 bases, and 8 bases stayed unmatched. The CDR3 runs 13 residues. Written as DNA, the CDR3 is TGTGCCACCCGACAGGGCTTATACACTGAAGCTTTCTTT. Translated: CATRQGLYTEAFF.

J is TRBJ2-1 and V is TRBV18; 8 bases are shared with TRBD2. The CDR3 contains 16 residues. J was trimmed by 9 bases and V by 2 bases; bases with no gene match: 12. Germline V gene sequence: CDR1 KGHSH, CDR2 LQKENI. CDR3 sequence (DNA): TGTGCCAGCTCACCATCGGCGGGAGGAATCGGGATTGAGCAGTTCTTC. Protein: CASSPSAGGIGIEQFF.

The J gene is TRBJ1-1, the V gene TRBV25-1; D uncertain. The germline gives CDR1 MGHDK, CDR2 SYGVNS. The CDR3 is made up of 14 amino acids. Trimming cost V 1 base and J 10 bases, with 16 bases left between them. The CDR3 DNA follows: TGTGCCAGCAGTGAATTGGGCGCCGTGGGTATAGCTTTCTTT. It translates to CASSELGAVGIAFF.

V is TRBV7-9 and J is TRBJ1-4; no clear D gene. V was shortened by 2 bases and J by 6 bases, with 7 bases between the two germline ends. In germline, CDR1 is SEHNR, CDR2 FQNEAQ (reference sequence). The CDR3 totals 13 residues. As DNA, the CDR3 is TGTGCCAGCAGCTTAACACAATATGAAAAACTGTTTTTT. Residues: CASSLTQYEKLFF.

This clone was recorded a few times. Here the CDR3 reads CASSPGGSYEQYF. CDR3 coding DNA: TGTGCCAGCAGCCCGGGGGGATCCTACGAGCAGTACTTC. This chain links TRBV11-2 with TRBJ2-7; 7 positions agree with TRBD2. The junction had 2 bases not matched to a gene; V was cut back by 5 bases and J by 1 base. This CDR3 region has 13 residues. CDR1 is SGHAT and CDR2 is FQNNGV in the germline V gene.

The J gene is TRBJ1-4, the V gene TRBV7-3, with D maybe TRBD1 (5 bases). The CDR3 contains 15 residues. Germline V gene lookup returns CDR1 SGHTA and CDR2 FQGTGA. Between the trimmed V and J ends, which lost 5 bases and 3 bases, there was a span of 13 bases. The CDR3 protein is CASSRNGGANEKLFF. DNA for the CDR3: TGTGCCAGCAGCCGAAACGGGGGGGCTAATGAAAAACTGTTTTTT.

The V gene is TRBV7-8, the J gene TRBJ2-1, with D maybe TRBD2 (5 bases). Germline-derived CDR1 and CDR2 are SGHVS and FQNEAQ. This CDR3 region has 14 residues. V lost 5 bases and J 6 bases, leaving 14 bases between the germline ends. The CDR3 region has the DNA TGTGCCAGCAGCCCTAGGTGGACTTTCAATGAGCAGTTCTTC. Translating it yields CASSPRWTFNEQFF. The full variable domain, completed using reference TRBV7-8 and TRBJ2-1, is GAGVSQSPRYKVAKRGQDVALRCDPISGHVSLFWYQQALGQGPEFLTYFQNEAQLDKSGLPSDRFFAERPEGSVSTLKIQRTQQEDSAVYLCASSPRWTFNEQFFGPGTRLTVL.

The chain couples TRBV27 to TRBJ2-7; 10 bases fit TRBD1. CDR1 is MNHEY, CDR2 SMNVEV, per germline (reference sequence). Trimming at V came to 4 bases and at J to 4 bases, leaving 1 base not matched to a gene. This CDR3 contains 13 residues. As DNA, the CDR3 is TGTGCCAGCAGTTGGGGACAGGGGTACGAGCAGTACTTC. This translates into CASSWGQGYEQYF.

The rearrangement uses TRBV4-1 and TRBJ2-3; 11 bases fit TRBD2. This CDR3 is 17 amino acids long. Germline values: CDR1 MGHRA, CDR2 YSYEKL. Unmatched junction bases numbered 7, after V lost 0 bases and J lost 5 bases. The CDR3 region is CASSQEPLAGGGDTQYF. The CDR3 DNA sequence: TGCGCCAGCAGCCAAGAGCCCCTAGCGGGGGGCGGAGATACGCAGTATTTT.

The genes are TRBV5-1 and TRBJ2-1, with 7 bases fitting TRBD1. The V segment lost 2 bases and the J segment 4 bases; nucleotides outside the gene matches: 6. CDR3 length: 15 residues. Germline CDR1 SGHRS, CDR2 YFSETQ. The CDR3, as DNA: TGCGCCAGCAGCTTTAGGGGGCCTCCTTACAATGAGCAGTTCTTC. Translated, it gives CASSFRGPPYNEQFF.

This clone was seen more than once but under ten times. Other DNA sequences in the sample encode the same CDR3. V gene TRBV28 combines with J gene TRBJ2-7, with 11 bases lining up with TRBD1. Germline V gene lookup returns CDR1 MDHEN and CDR2 SYDVKM. The CDR3 covers 14 residues. The V and J ends lost 6 bases and 4 bases, in that order; junction bases with no gene match: 5. The chain's CDR3 is CASRGTGGSYEQYF. The CDR3 DNA reads TGTGCCAGCAGGGGGACAGGGGGATCTTACGAGCAGTACTTC.

For the CDR3, the DNA is TGTGCCAGCACCTCCATGCCAGGGGAGTCAAACGGCTACACCTTC. Protein: CASTSMPGESNGYTF. The V call is TRBV7-9, the J call TRBJ1-2; TRBD1 might be the D (6 bases). CDR1 and CDR2 (germline): SEHNR, FQNEAQ (reference sequence). V dropped 7 bases and J dropped 8 bases, with 23 bases sitting between them. The CDR3 is made up of 15 amino acids.

V is TRBV7-2 and J is TRBJ2-2; TRBD1 matches 7 bases. This CDR3 comprises 16 residues. The trim removed 5 bases at V and 0 bases at J, leaving 6 bases unmatched. Germline loops: CDR1 SGHTA, CDR2 FQGNSA. CDR3 in amino acids: CASSTRQGSNTGELFF. CDR3 sequence (DNA): TGTGCCAGCAGCACCAGACAGGGCTCGAACACCGGGGAGCTGTTTTTT.

In this sample, this clone turned up a few times. V gene TRBV2 combines with J gene TRBJ1-1; the match to TRBD1 covers 9 bases. CDR3 length equals 14 residues. Trimming removed 8 bases from V and 4 bases from J; junction bases left unmatched: 8. Germline values: CDR1 SNHLY, CDR2 FYNNEI. The CDR3 DNA follows: TGTGCCAGCCACAGGACAGGGGAGATCACTGAAGCTTTCTTT. It specifies CASHRTGEITEAFF.

The V gene is TRBV19, the J gene TRBJ2-1, with TRBD2 identical over 13 bases. The V gene end was trimmed by 5 bases and the J gene end by 4 bases; junction bases not matched to a gene: 14. The CDR3 length is 19 residues. Germline CDR1 LNHDA, CDR2 SQIVND (reference sequence). CDR3 region: CASSQPPGLAGPRYNEQFF. Here the CDR3 DNA reads TGTGCCAGTAGTCAACCTCCGGGACTAGCGGGGCCAAGATACAATGAGCAGTTCTTC.

This rearrangement joins TRBV5-1 to TRBJ2-7; 12 nucleotides agree with TRBD1. This CDR3 contains 19 residues. The V and J ends lost 4 bases and 2 bases, in that order; junction bases with no gene match: 16. Germline V gene lookup returns CDR1 SGHRS and CDR2 YFSETQ. In DNA form, the CDR3 reads TGCGCCAGCAGCGGACACCTCCGGGACAGGGGGCTTAATCCCTACGAGCAGTACTTC. Amino acids: CASSGHLRDRGLNPYEQYF.

The chain has TRBV18 and TRBJ1-1, with D perhaps TRBD1 (5 bases). Per germline, CDR1 KGHSH and CDR2 LQKENI. The V gene lost 0 bases and the J gene lost 0 bases, with 11 bases spanning the gap. CDR3 length equals 16 residues. The CDR3 loop is CASSPPTDKVNTEAFF. The CDR3 region has the DNA TGTGCCAGCTCACCACCGACAGATAAAGTGAACACTGAAGCTTTCTTT.

The chain links TRBV5-4 to TRBJ2-3, with 12 bases matching TRBD2. The CDR3 length is 19 residues. J gave up 0 bases and V 4 bases, and 12 bases lay outside the gene matches. Germline loops: CDR1 SGHNT, CDR2 YYREEE (reference sequence). The CDR3 protein is CASSPTTSGRIGSTDTQYF. The CDR3 DNA reads as TGTGCCAGCAGCCCCACGACTAGCGGGAGAATTGGGAGCACAGATACGCAGTATTTT.

The chain has TRBV2 and TRBJ1-1; 7 nucleotides align to TRBD1. With V trimmed by 5 bases and J by 0 bases, 6 bases remained unmatched. CDR3 length: 15 residues. The germline V gene encodes CDR1 SNHLY and CDR2 FYNNEI. The CDR3 here is CASSPRTGMNTEAFF. CDR3 nucleotides: TGTGCCAGCAGTCCCCGGACAGGAATGAACACTGAAGCTTTCTTT.

This chain uses TRBV18 with TRBJ1-4, with 9 bases aligning to TRBD1. The CDR3 is 15 residues long. J lost 8 bases, V lost 3 bases, and 7 bases had no gene match. Looked up from germline, CDR1 is KGHSH and CDR2 is LQKENI. CDR3 DNA: TGTGCCAGCTCACCTTGGGGACAGGGTGGCGAAAAACTGTTTTTT. Amino acids: CASSPWGQGGEKLFF.

V and J are TRBV19 and TRBJ1-5; 7 nucleotides match TRBD1. Germline CDR1 LNHDA, CDR2 SQIVND (reference sequence). J lost 4 bases, V lost 5 bases, and 11 bases had no gene match. This CDR3 comprises 16 residues. CDR3 sequence: CASSWGQLFPNQPQHF. The CDR3 nucleotides are TGTGCCAGTAGTTGGGGACAGCTTTTCCCTAATCAGCCCCAGCATTTT. The whole variable domain, filled in from reference TRBV19 and TRBJ1-5, reads DGGITQSPKYLFRKEGQNVTLSCEQNLNHDAMYWYRQDPGQGLRLIYYSQIVNDFQKGDIAEGYSVSREKKESFPLTVTSAQKNPTAFYLCASSWGQLFPNQPQHFGDGTRLSIL.

V gene TRBV4-3 combines with J gene TRBJ1-3, with TRBD1 matching 8 bases. Germline CDR1 and CDR2: LGHNA and YSLEER. CDR3 length equals 17 residues. V was pared by 1 base and J by 0 bases, with 5 bases of the junction left unmatched. The chain's CDR3 is CASSQATGGVSGNTIYF. In nucleotides, the CDR3 is TGCGCCAGCAGCCAAGCTACAGGGGGTGTCTCTGGAAACACCATATATTTT.

The V call is TRBV7-3, the J call TRBJ1-5, with D possibly matching TRBD1 (6 bases). The length of the CDR3 is 15 residues. Germline assignment: CDR1 SGHTA and CDR2 FQGTGA. Between the trimmed V and J ends, which lost 4 bases and 1 base, there was a span of 11 bases. The CDR3 DNA follows: TGTGCCAGCAGCTCCGAGGGGGGGAGCAATCAGCCCCAGCATTTT. It yields the protein CASSSEGGSNQPQHF.

CDR3 region: CASSPGQGLNTEAFF. CDR3 sequence (DNA): TGTGCCAGCTCACCTGGACAGGGCTTGAACACTGAAGCTTTCTTT. The chain recombines TRBV18 with TRBJ1-1, with TRBD1 identical over 8 bases. The CDR3 sequence is 15 residues long. V trimming: 3 bases; J trimming: 0 bases; junction bases outside the gene matches: 3. Germline lookup yields CDR1 KGHSH and CDR2 LQKENI.

The J gene is TRBJ2-4, the V gene TRBV11-2; possible D gene TRBD2, 6 bases. V was cut by 3 bases and J by 7 bases, with 16 bases left in between. Germline assignment: CDR1 SGHAT and CDR2 FQNNGV. The CDR3 totals 15 residues. Here the CDR3 reads CASSFLSRGANIQYF. For the CDR3, the DNA is TGTGCCAGCAGCTTCTTGTCGCGCGGGGCCAACATTCAGTACTTC.

V is TRBV4-2 and J is TRBJ1-6, with 10 bases matching TRBD1. The CDR3 extends over 18 amino acids. CDR1 is LGHNA and CDR2 is YNFKEQ in the germline V gene. J gave up 0 bases and V 2 bases, and 4 bases lay outside the gene matches. The CDR3 reads CASSQIDRGRSYNSPLHF. CDR3 nucleotides: TGTGCCAGCAGCCAAATCGACAGGGGGCGCTCCTATAATTCACCCCTCCACTTT.

Written as DNA, the CDR3 is TGTGCCAGCAGCTTAGAGCAGGGGGCAATTTACGAGCAGTACTTC. As protein: CASSLEQGAIYEQYF. The genes are TRBV7-9 and TRBJ2-7, with TRBD1 identical over 8 bases. From germline, CDR1 is SEHNR and CDR2 FQNEAQ (reference sequence). The J segment lost 4 bases and the V segment lost 1 base, leaving 6 bases of the junction unmatched. The CDR3 loop spans 15 amino acids.

The chain employs TRBV28 and TRBJ2-7; 9 nucleotides agree with TRBD1. Germline values: CDR1 MDHEN, CDR2 SYDVKM. V lost 6 bases, J lost 2 bases, and 5 bases stayed unmatched. The CDR3 runs to 14 residues. In nucleotides, the CDR3 is TGTGCCAGCAGCCTTGACAGGGGGGCCTACGAGCAGTACTTC. This gives the protein CASSLDRGAYEQYF.